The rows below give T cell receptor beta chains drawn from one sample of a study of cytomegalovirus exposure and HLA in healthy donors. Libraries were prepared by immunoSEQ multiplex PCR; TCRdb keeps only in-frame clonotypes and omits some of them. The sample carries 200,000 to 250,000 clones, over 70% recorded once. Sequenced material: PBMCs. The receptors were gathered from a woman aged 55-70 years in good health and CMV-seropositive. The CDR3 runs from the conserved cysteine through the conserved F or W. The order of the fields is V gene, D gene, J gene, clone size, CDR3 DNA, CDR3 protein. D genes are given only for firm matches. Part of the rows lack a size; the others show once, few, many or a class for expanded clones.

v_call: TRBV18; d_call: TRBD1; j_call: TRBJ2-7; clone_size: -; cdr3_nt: TGTGCCAGCTCACCAAGACAGGGAGTGGCTGGTTACGAGCAGTACTTC; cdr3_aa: CASSPRQGVAGYEQYF
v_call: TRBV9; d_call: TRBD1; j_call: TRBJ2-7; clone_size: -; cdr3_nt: TGTGCCAGCAGCTACCGGGACAGTCCCTCCTACGAGCAGTACTTC; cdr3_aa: CASSYRDSPSYEQYF
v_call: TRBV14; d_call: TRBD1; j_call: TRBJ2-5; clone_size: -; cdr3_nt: TGTGCCAGCAGCCAAGATTGGACAGGGGCCATCCAGCAGTACTTC; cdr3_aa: CASSQDWTGAIQQYF
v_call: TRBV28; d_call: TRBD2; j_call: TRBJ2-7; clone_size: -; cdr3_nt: TGTGCCAGCAAAGTGACTAGCGGGAGGGCCGGCGAGCAGTACTTC; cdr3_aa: CASKVTSGRAGEQYF
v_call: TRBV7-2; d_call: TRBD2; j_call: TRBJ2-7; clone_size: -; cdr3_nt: TGTGCCAGCAGCTTAGTAGGGGAGGGACTCTACGAGCAGTACTTC; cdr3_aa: CASSLVGEGLYEQYF
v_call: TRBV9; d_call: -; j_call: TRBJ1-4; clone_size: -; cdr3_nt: TGTGCCAGCAGTACAGGGAATGAAAAACTGTTTTTT; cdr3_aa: CASSTGNEKLFF
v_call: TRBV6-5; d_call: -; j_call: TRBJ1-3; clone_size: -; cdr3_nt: TGTGCCAGCAGTGGGCTTCAGGGCACTGGAAACACCATATATTTT; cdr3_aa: CASSGLQGTGNTIYF
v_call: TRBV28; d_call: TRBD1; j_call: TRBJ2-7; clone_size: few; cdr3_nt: TGTGCCAGCAGTTCAGGGGGCACCTACGAGCAGTACTTC; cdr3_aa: CASSSGGTYEQYF
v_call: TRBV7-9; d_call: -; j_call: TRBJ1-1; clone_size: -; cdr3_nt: TGTGCCAGCAGCTTATCGTCAGGCACTGAAGCTTTCTTT; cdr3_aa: CASSLSSGTEAFF
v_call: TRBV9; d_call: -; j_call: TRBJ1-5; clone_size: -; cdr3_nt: TGTGCCAGCAGCCCCCGGACAGAGAACGGGCCCCAGCATTTT; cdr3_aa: CASSPRTENGPQHF
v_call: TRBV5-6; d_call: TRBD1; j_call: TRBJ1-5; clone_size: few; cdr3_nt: TGTGCCAGCAGCTTTAGAATGAAGGGGGCAAGCAATCAGCCCCAGCATTTT; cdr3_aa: CASSFRMKGASNQPQHF
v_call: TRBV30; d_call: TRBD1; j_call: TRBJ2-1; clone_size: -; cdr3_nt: TGTGCCTGGAGTAGGCAGGGGGCCAACAATGAGCAGTTCTTC; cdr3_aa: CAWSRQGANNEQFF
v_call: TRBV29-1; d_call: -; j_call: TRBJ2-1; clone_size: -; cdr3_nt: TGCAGCGTACACAGGGACAATGAGCAGTTCTTC; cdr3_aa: CSVHRDNEQFF
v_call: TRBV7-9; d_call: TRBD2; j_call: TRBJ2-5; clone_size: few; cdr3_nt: TGTTCCAGCAGCTTAAGCACTAGCGGGAGGGGGGAGACCCAGTACTTC; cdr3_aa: CSSSLSTSGRGETQYF
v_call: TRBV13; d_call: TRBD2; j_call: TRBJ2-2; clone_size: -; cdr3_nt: TGTGCCAGCAGCTCGGCCAGGGAGGGGAACACCGGGGAGCTGTTTTTT; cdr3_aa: CASSSAREGNTGELFF